The rows below give T cell receptor beta chains drawn from one sample of a study of blood T cells in healthy people across ages. From the 5' RACE reads, TCRdb called clonotypes with MiXCR, one entry per CDR3 protein. This sample has 540,000 or so distinct CDR3 sequences, with more than 20% found just once. These same records also appear under a second study, on T cells of mothers and their children.

Sequenced: blood. Receptor source: a boy younger than 18 in good health. CDR3s include the opening cysteine and the closing phenylalanine or tryptophan.

j_gene: NA
v_gene: TRBV29-1
CDR3aa: CSVRVDRVPNEQYF

j_gene: TRBJ2-7
v_gene: TRBV4-1
CDR3aa: CASSQDPGPYEQYF

j_gene: TRBJ2-7
v_gene: TRBV4-2
CDR3aa: CASSRGVIYEQYF

j_gene: TRBJ2-5
v_gene: TRBV7-2
CDR3aa: CASSFSGYETQYF

j_gene: TRBJ2-7
v_gene: TRBV6-1
CDR3aa: CASSEIYEQYF

j_gene: TRBJ1-6
v_gene: TRBV30
CDR3aa: CAWSVLWDSPLHF

j_gene: TRBJ2-1
v_gene: TRBV29-1
CDR3aa: CSEGREMAYNEQFF

j_gene: TRBJ2-3
v_gene: TRBV11-3
CDR3aa: CASSIGQGTNTQYF

j_gene: NA
v_gene: TRBV4-1
CDR3aa: CASSQDWSINYEQYF

j_gene: TRBJ1-1
v_gene: TRBV27
CDR3aa: CASSLGGAIGEAFF

j_gene: TRBJ1-4
v_gene: TRBV28
CDR3aa: CASSLRTLATNEKLFF

j_gene: TRBJ2-1
v_gene: TRBV29-1
CDR3aa: CSVALSGRNEQFF

j_gene: NA
v_gene: TRBV6-1
CDR3aa: CASTIVWTGLNYEQYF

j_gene: NA
v_gene: TRBV29-1
CDR3aa: CSVELQGSLWGEQYF

j_gene: TRBJ2-1
v_gene: TRBV9
CDR3aa: CASSVALAGGPHEQFF

j_gene: TRBJ2-5
v_gene: TRBV5-6
CDR3aa: CASSWSGAAETQYF

j_gene: TRBJ2-3
v_gene: TRBV5-1
CDR3aa: CASSLGTSGGSTDTQYF

j_gene: TRBJ1-1
v_gene: TRBV10-3
CDR3aa: CAISESTIRVNTEAFF

j_gene: TRBJ1-2
v_gene: TRBV11-2
CDR3aa: CASSPNPGTASLNYGYTF

j_gene: TRBJ2-1
v_gene: TRBV4-3
CDR3aa: CASSQGLADYNEQFF

j_gene: TRBJ2-1
v_gene: TRBV20-1
CDR3aa: CSAGGSSSYNEQFF

j_gene: TRBJ2-5
v_gene: TRBV7-3
CDR3aa: CASSFGTGVQETQYF

j_gene: TRBJ2-5
v_gene: TRBV7-7
CDR3aa: CASSLDATFLSQETQYF

j_gene: TRBJ2-5
v_gene: TRBV7-2
CDR3aa: CASSVNREEKTQYF

j_gene: TRBJ2-1
v_gene: TRBV7-2
CDR3aa: CASSFDGFYNEQFF

j_gene: TRBJ2-6
v_gene: TRBV2
CDR3aa: CAVTGSGANVLTF

j_gene: TRBJ2-5
v_gene: TRBV7-9
CDR3aa: CASSSWTSGGPYQETQYF

j_gene: TRBJ1-2
v_gene: TRBV6-2/TRBV6-3
CDR3aa: CASSMWDPNYGYTF

j_gene: TRBJ2-5
v_gene: TRBV24-1
CDR3aa: CATSDRGETQYF

j_gene: TRBJ2-2
v_gene: TRBV20-1
CDR3aa: CSARLATGELFF

j_gene: TRBJ2-5
v_gene: TRBV27
CDR3aa: CASSFTGQALMETQYF